This TCR beta chain was recorded in a study of early stage breast cancer tumors. Study overall: Of 15 to 20 invasive breast tumors, about twelve were hormone receptor-positive, HER2-negative. Invasive lobular carcinomas made up four of 12 ER+/PR+/HER2- tumors. Study results and limitations: Commonly generated sequences made up most enriched TCRB sequences shared between patients.

This CDR3 has 16 residues. CDR1 LGHNT and CDR2 FRNRAP come from the germline V gene. The V end lost 3 bases, the J end lost 1 base, and 15 bases lay between the germline ends. This clone was counted only a few times. The antigen is not known. This table comes from immunoSEQ multiplex PCR, and its TCRdb copy is limited to in-frame clones, with some not included. The table lists under 30,000 clones, approximately 72% of them singletons. The specimen sequenced was blood. The sequence was collected from a person aged 45-65 years with breast cancer. The chain has TRBV12-5 and TRBJ1-1, with a weak D call TRBD1 (5 bases). The CDR3 loop is CASGLVSGQWNTEAFF. For the CDR3, the DNA is TGTGCTAGTGGTTTAGTCTCAGGGCAGTGGAACACTGAAGCTTTCTTT.